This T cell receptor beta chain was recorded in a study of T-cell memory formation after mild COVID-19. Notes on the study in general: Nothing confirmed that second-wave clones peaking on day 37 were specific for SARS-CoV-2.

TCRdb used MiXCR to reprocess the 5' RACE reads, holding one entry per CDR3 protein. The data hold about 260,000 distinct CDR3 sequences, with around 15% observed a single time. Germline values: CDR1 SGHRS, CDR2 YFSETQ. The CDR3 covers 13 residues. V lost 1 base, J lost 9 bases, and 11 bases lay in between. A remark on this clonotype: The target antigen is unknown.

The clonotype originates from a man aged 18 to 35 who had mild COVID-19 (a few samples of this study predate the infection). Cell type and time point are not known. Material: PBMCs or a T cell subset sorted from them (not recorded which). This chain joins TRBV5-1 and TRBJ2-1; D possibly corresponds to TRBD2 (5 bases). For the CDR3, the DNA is TGCGCCAGCAGCTTGCAGACCGAGGGTGAGCAGTTCTTC. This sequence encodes CASSLQTEGEQFF.